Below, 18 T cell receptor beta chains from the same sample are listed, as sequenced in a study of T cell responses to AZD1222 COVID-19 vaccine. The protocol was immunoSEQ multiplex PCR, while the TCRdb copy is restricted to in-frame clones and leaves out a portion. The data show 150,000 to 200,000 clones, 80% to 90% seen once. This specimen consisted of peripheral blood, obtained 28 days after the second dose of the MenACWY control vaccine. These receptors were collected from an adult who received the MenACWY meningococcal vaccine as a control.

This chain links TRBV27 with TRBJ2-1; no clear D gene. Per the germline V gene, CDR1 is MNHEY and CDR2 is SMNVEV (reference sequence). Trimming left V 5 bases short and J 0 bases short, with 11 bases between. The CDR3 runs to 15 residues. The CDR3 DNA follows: TGTGCCAGCAGTGTGGACGGTAGCTCCTACAATGAGCAGTTCTTC. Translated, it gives CASSVDGSSYNEQFF.

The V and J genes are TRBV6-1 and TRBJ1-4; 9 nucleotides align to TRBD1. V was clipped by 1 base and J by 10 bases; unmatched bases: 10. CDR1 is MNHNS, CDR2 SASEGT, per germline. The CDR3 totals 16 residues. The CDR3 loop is CASSEEPGQGHGKLFF. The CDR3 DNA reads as TGTGCCAGCAGTGAAGAGCCGGGACAGGGACATGGAAAACTGTTTTTT.

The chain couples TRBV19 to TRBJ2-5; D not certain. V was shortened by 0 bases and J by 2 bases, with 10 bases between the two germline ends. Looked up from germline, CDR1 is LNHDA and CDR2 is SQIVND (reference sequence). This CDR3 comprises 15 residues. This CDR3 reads CASSIDQPGQETQYF. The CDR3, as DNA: TGTGCCAGTAGTATAGATCAGCCAGGACAAGAGACCCAGTACTTC. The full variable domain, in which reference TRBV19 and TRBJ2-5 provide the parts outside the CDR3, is DGGITQSPKYLFRKEGQNVTLSCEQNLNHDAMYWYRQDPGQGLRLIYYSQIVNDFQKGDIAEGYSVSREKKESFPLTVTSAQKNPTAFYLCASSIDQPGQETQYFGPGTRLLVL.

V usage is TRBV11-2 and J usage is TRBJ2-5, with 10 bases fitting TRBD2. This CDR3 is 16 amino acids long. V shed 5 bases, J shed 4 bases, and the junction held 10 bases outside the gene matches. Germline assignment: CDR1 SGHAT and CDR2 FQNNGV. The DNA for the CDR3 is TGTGCCAGCAGCCGCGCCCCTAGCGGGAGTAGAGAGACCCAGTACTTC. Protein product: CASSRAPSGSRETQYF. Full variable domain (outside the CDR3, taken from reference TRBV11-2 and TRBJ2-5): EAGVAQSPRYKIIEKRQSVAFWCNPISGHATLYWYQQILGQGPKLLIQFQNNGVVDDSQLPKDRFSAERLKGVDSTLKIQPAKLEDSAVYLCASSRAPSGSRETQYFGPGTRLLVL.

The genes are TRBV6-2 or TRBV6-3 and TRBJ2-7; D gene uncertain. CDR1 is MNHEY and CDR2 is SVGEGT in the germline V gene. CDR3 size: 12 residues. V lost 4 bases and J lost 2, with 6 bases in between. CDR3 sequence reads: CASSSTPYEQYF. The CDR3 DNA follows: TGTGCCAGCAGTTCAACCCCCTACGAGCAGTACTTC.

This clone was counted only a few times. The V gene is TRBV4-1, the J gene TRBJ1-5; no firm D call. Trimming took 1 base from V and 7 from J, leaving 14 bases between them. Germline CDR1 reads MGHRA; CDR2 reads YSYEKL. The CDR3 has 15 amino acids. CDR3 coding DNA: TGCGCCAGCAGCCAAGCGACGGGATATTGGCAGCCCCAGCATTTT. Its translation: CASSQATGYWQPQHF.

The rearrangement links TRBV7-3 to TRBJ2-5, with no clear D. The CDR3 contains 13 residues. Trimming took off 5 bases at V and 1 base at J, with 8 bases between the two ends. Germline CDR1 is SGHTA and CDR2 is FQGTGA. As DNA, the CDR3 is TGTGCCAGCAGCACGTCCCCCCAAGAGACCCAGTACTTC. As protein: CASSTSPQETQYF. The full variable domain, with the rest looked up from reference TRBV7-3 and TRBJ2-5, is GAGVSQTPSNKVTEKGKYVELRCDPISGHTALYWYRQSLGQGPEFLIYFQGTGAADDSGLPNDRFFAVRPEGSVSTLKIQRTERGDSAVYLCASSTSPQETQYFGPGTRLLVL.

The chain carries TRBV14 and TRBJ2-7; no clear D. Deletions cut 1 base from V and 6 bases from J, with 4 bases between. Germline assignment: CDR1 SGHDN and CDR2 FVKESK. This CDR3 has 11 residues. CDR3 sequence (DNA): TGTGCCAGCAGCCAAGGGCCCGAGCAGTACTTC. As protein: CASSQGPEQYF.

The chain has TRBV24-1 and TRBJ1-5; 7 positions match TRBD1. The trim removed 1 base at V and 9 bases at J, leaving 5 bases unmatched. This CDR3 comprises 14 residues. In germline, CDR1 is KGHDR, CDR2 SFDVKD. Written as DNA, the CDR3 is TGTGCCACCAGTGATTTTGGAGGGGACAGGCCCCAGCATTTT. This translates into CATSDFGGDRPQHF.

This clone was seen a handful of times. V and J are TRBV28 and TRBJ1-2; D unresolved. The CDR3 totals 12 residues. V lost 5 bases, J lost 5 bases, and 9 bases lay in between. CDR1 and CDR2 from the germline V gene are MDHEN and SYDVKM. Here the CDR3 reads CASSPRIYGYTF. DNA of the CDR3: TGTGCCAGCAGTCCACGGATATATGGCTACACCTTC.

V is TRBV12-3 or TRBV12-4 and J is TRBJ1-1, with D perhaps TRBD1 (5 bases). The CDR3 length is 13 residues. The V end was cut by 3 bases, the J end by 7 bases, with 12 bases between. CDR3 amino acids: CASSLVSGVEAFF. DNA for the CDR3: TGTGCCAGCAGTTTGGTTTCGGGGGTTGAAGCTTTCTTT.

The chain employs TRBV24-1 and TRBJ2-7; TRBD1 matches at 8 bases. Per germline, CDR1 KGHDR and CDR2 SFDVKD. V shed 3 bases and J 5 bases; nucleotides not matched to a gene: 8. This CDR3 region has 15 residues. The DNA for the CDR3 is TGTGCCACCAGTGATGCCTCGGACAGGGATAACGAGCAGTACTTC. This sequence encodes CATSDASDRDNEQYF.

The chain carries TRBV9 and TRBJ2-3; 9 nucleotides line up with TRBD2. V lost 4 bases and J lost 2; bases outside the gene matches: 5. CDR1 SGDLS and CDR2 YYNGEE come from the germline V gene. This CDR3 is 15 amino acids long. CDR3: CASSTRTSVTDTQYF. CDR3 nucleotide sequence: TGTGCCAGCAGCACCCGGACTAGCGTCACAGATACGCAGTATTTT.

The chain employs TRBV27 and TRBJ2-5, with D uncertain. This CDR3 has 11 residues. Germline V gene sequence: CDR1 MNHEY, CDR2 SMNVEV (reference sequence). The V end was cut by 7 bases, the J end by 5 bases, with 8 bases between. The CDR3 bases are TGTGCCAGCACTCACGGGGAGACCCAGTACTTC. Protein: CASTHGETQYF.

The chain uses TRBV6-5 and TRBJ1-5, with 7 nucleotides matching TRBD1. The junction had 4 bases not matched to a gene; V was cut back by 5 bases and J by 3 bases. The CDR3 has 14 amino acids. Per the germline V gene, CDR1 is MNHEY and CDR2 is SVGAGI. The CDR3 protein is CASSTTGINQPQHF. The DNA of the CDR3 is TGTGCCAGCAGTACGACAGGGATCAATCAGCCCCAGCATTTT.

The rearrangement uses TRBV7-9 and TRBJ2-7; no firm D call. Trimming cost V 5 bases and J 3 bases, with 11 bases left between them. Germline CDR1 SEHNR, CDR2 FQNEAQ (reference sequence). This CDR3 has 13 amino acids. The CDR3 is CASSPSAYYEQYF. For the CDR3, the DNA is TGTGCCAGCAGCCCGTCAGCCTACTACGAGCAGTACTTC.

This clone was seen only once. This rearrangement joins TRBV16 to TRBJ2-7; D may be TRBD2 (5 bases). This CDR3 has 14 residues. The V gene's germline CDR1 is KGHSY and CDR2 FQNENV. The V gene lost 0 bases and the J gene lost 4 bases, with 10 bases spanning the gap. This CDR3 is CASSQSEALYEQYF. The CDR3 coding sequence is TGTGCCAGCAGCCAATCGGAGGCCCTTTACGAGCAGTACTTC.

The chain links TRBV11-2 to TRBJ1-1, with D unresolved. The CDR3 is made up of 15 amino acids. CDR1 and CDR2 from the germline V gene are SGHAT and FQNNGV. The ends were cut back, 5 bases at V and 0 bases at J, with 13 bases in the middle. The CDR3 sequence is CASSPESGLNTEAFF. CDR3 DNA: TGTGCCAGCAGCCCAGAGTCGGGTTTGAACACTGAAGCTTTCTTT.